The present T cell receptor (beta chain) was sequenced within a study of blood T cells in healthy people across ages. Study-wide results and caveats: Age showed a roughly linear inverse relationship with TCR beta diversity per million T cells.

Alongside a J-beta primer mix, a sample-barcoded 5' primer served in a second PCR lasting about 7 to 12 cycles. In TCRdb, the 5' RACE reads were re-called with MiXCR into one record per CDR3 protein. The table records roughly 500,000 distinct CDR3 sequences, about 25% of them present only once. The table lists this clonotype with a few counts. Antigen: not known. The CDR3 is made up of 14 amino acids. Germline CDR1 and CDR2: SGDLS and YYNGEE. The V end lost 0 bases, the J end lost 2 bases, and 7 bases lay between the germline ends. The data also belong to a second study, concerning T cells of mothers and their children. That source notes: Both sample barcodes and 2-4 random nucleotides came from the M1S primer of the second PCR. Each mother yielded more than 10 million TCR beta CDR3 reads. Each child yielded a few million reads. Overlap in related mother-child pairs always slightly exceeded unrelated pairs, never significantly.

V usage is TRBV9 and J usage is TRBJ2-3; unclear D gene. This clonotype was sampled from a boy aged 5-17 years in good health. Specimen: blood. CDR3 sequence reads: CASSVGQTTDTQYF. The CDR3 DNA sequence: TGTGCCAGCAGCGTAGGTCAGACCACAGATACGCAGTATTTT.